This T cell receptor beta chain was sequenced in a study of regulatory T cells in long-lasting Graves disease (dated by TCRdb to the early 2020s). Background for the entire study: Newly diagnosed Graves' disease patients had taken antithyroid drugs for less than 3 months. Patients with persistent Graves' disease were compared with patients with newly diagnosed Graves' disease using TCR sequencing and RNA sequencing of peripheral blood. The study was registered as a clinical trial and conducted in China. TCR sequencing covered approximately 13 persistent and roughly 20 newly diagnosed Graves' disease patients, approximately 33 samples in total.

Explained via the paper, the time point label denotes: newly diagnosed GD, antithyroid drugs for less than 3 months. RNA was extracted from PBMCs in TRIzol for both TCR sequencing and RNA sequencing. Graves' disease was diagnosed according to American Thyroid Association guidelines. The patients came from an endocrinology department in Xi'an, China. Each patient gave approximately 10 milliliters of peripheral blood, collected in an EDTA anticoagulant tube. Ficoll Paque Plus density gradient separation was used to isolate PBMCs, and no additional T cell sorting was done. An Agilent 2100 Bioanalyzer and agarose gel were used to assess RNA quality, and a NanoDrop 2000 was used to measure RNA concentration. Library preparation employed multiplex PCR. TCRdb names Illumina HiSeq 4000 as the instrument used. CDR3 regions were amplified by Arm-PCR with iRepertoire HTBI primers to construct TCR beta libraries. Before sequencing, the PCR products underwent gel purification. Processing in the source paper ran as follows. Across samples, roughly 60 TRBV and over 11 TRBJ segments were identified and used for gene usage analysis of CDR3 amino acid clonotypes. COPE and FqMerger were used to merge filtered high-quality paired reads into contigs. BLAST was used to align contigs to IMGT TRBV, TRBD and TRBJ reference genes, with CDR3 defined following IMGT. Clonotypes above 0.1% frequency were classified as highly expanded clones. Shannon entropy was used to measure repertoire diversity, and the Gini coefficient was used to measure V-J evenness. A clonotype was considered public if more than one individual shared it. TCRdb trimmed the raw reads at Q25, called clones with MiXCR and kept productive beta chains. Identical CDR3 protein sequences are pooled into one entry, listed with their most common genes and DNA. TCRdb, not the original authors, processed these V and J calls. This sample comprises just over 600,000 distinct CDR3 sequences, 16% of them detected only once. Of the sample, roughly 18% falls within the top ten clones.

A note on this clonotype: No cognate antigen has been identified for it. No quality values exist for individual bases; no much larger clone is one base distant.

Trimming takes 4 bases off V and 2 bases off J; junction bases not matched to a gene: 8. Sequences SGHRS (CDR1) and YFSETQ (CDR2) are obtained from the germline V gene. Measured from the cysteine to the phenylalanine, the CDR3 is 15 residues long. The kept DNA is CDR3 alone, 45 bases in frame from the first base. Broader findings and caveats from the paper: Compared with newly diagnosed patients, patients with persistent Graves' disease had lower TCR Shannon entropy and fewer highly expanded clones, which suggests clonal expansion. Only the TCR beta chain was sequenced and analyzed. The authors noted that the small sample size was a limitation that may lower accuracy. Peripheral blood alone was examined, since thyroid tissue, which constituted the primary lesion, could not be accessed. Preferential use of TRBV28, TRBJ1-2 and TRBJ2-5 was observed in persistent disease, whereas TRBV20-1 and TRBJ2-1 were favored in newly diagnosed disease. More public clonotypes were shared among persistent patients (around 3,000) than among newly diagnosed patients (roughly 1,000).

The same specimen was also included in a second study, on T cells in Graves' hyperthyroidism and ophthalmopathy. As that second paper reports: Graves' hyperthyroidism was defined as stable when no progression to ophthalmopathy occurred over 18 months of follow-up. Hyperthyroidism patients were aged 18 to 65 years and newly diagnosed, with disease duration of less than 2 months. Any patient with an uncontrolled infection, another autoimmune disease, pregnancy or lactation was excluded. Diagnoses were established on the basis of clinical symptoms, serum thyroxine and TRAb, thyroid ultrasound, and orbital computed tomography. A first-round RT-PCR of the TCR CDR3 used the HTBI primer set with the Qiagen OneStep RT-PCR kit. Most expanded thyroid clonotypes (frequency above 0.001) were also detected in blood, a finding suggesting that blood repertoires may reflect thyroid immune responses. Ophthalmopathy was separated from stable hyperthyroidism by a 13 V-J signature model, with 85% to 90% sensitivity and about 81% specificity obtained in cross-validation and 80%/75% obtained in testing. In validation, the model predicted progression to ophthalmopathy with 55% to 71% sensitivity and over 72% specificity, a median of approximately 6.7 months before onset. A discovery cohort of approximately 100 patients, roughly 40 with Graves' ophthalmopathy and approximately 55 with stable Graves' hyperthyroidism, was used to find distinguishing TCR V-J signatures. Whether ophthalmopathy could be predicted prospectively was tested in an independent validation cohort made up of fewer than 20 hyperthyroidism patients plus 17 patients who later progressed to ophthalmopathy. The roughly 100 discovery patients were randomly split 7:3 into training and test sets. In addition, the study compared T-cell repertoires in thyroid tissue and in blood from several Graves' hyperthyroidism patients. After blood sampling, hyperthyroidism patients were treated with methimazole at a starting dose of 30 mg daily, and ophthalmopathy patients were treated with high-dose intravenous methylprednisolone. A second multiplex PCR round built the libraries, followed by size selection and purification. Libraries were sequenced paired-end with 100 bp reads on an Illumina HiSeq2000. SOAPnuke was used to process the raw data, with reads discarded if the reads contained adapters or uncalled bases, had a mean Phred below 15, or lacked an exact constant-primer or identifier match. COPE v1.2.5 was used to merge the high-quality paired reads, and each unique nucleotide sequence was defined as a clonotype. Clonotypes were aligned to IMGT TRBV, TRBD and TRBJ reference segments using MiTCR v1.1. Analysis was restricted to V-J combinations with a frequency above 0.0001, which covered about 99% of repertoires. The TCS score was defined as F50 (clonal expansion) divided by E x V (chaos), with BLOSUM62-based TCRdist calculated between CDR3 peptides within each V-J. Welch's t-statistics and random forest reduced just over 500 V-J features to 10 to 15, which were used in a naive Bayes classifier (R e1071). Sample size was not statistically predetermined, and investigators were not blinded to group allocation. The paper reports TCR Vbeta CDR3 sequencing of over 120 peripheral blood samples: 43 ophthalmopathy, roughly 80 hyperthyroidism and around 17 progressor patients.

Source: peripheral blood mononuclear cells (PBMCs), taken at new diagnosis, from a patient treated with antithyroid drugs. The receptor comes from a woman aged 25-40 years with Graves disease. Donor details come from another sample of the same person, matched by shared clones. Recombination joined TRBV5-1 with TRBJ2-7, with 8 middle bases fitting TRBD1. The CDR3 has the sequence CASSGRDRWTYEQYF. The bases read TGCGCCAGCAGCGGCCGGGACAGGTGGACCTACGAGCAGTACTTC.